The present T cell receptor (beta chain) was sequenced within a study of T cell changes during pregnancy in multiple sclerosis. Some clones are missing from TCRdb's copy, which holds only in-frame ones; the method was immunoSEQ multiplex PCR. The table records about 80,000 clones, 92% of them present only once. CDR3 length: 15 amino acids. After removal of 4 bases from V and 9 bases from J, the junction contained 7 bases not matched to a gene. Germline CDR1 and CDR2: SGDLS and YYNGEE. The rearrangement joins TRBV9 to TRBJ2-1; 13 positions match TRBD2. The clonotype comes from a female donor with multiple sclerosis, enrolled in a pregnancy study. The source was peripheral blood, collected before pregnancy. In DNA form, the CDR3 reads TGTGCCAGCAGCCGTACTAGCGGGGGGGCGCTTGAGCAGTTCTTC. Translation: CASSRTSGGALEQFF.